The T cell receptor (beta chain) under discussion was sequenced for a study of blood T cell repertoires in COVID-19. In the study overall: Collection of acute and convalescent COVID-19 samples took place in the United States, Italy and Spain.

The table came from immunoSEQ multiplex PCR; TCRdb's copy has only in-frame clones and leaves some out. The sample lists about 200,000 clones, 88% occurring once. The TCR comes from a man between 40 and 49 years old with active or convalescent COVID-19. Sequencing was carried out using peripheral blood.

CDR3 sequence (DNA): TGTGCCAGCAGCTTGGACACCACTAATGAAAAACTGTTTTTT. Amino acids: CASSLDTTNEKLFF. The chain couples TRBV11-2 to TRBJ1-4, with D perhaps TRBD1 (5 bases). Trimming removed 3 bases from V and 2 bases from J, with 7 bases in between. The germline CDR1 and CDR2 sequences are SGHAT and FQNNGV. CDR3 size: 14 residues.